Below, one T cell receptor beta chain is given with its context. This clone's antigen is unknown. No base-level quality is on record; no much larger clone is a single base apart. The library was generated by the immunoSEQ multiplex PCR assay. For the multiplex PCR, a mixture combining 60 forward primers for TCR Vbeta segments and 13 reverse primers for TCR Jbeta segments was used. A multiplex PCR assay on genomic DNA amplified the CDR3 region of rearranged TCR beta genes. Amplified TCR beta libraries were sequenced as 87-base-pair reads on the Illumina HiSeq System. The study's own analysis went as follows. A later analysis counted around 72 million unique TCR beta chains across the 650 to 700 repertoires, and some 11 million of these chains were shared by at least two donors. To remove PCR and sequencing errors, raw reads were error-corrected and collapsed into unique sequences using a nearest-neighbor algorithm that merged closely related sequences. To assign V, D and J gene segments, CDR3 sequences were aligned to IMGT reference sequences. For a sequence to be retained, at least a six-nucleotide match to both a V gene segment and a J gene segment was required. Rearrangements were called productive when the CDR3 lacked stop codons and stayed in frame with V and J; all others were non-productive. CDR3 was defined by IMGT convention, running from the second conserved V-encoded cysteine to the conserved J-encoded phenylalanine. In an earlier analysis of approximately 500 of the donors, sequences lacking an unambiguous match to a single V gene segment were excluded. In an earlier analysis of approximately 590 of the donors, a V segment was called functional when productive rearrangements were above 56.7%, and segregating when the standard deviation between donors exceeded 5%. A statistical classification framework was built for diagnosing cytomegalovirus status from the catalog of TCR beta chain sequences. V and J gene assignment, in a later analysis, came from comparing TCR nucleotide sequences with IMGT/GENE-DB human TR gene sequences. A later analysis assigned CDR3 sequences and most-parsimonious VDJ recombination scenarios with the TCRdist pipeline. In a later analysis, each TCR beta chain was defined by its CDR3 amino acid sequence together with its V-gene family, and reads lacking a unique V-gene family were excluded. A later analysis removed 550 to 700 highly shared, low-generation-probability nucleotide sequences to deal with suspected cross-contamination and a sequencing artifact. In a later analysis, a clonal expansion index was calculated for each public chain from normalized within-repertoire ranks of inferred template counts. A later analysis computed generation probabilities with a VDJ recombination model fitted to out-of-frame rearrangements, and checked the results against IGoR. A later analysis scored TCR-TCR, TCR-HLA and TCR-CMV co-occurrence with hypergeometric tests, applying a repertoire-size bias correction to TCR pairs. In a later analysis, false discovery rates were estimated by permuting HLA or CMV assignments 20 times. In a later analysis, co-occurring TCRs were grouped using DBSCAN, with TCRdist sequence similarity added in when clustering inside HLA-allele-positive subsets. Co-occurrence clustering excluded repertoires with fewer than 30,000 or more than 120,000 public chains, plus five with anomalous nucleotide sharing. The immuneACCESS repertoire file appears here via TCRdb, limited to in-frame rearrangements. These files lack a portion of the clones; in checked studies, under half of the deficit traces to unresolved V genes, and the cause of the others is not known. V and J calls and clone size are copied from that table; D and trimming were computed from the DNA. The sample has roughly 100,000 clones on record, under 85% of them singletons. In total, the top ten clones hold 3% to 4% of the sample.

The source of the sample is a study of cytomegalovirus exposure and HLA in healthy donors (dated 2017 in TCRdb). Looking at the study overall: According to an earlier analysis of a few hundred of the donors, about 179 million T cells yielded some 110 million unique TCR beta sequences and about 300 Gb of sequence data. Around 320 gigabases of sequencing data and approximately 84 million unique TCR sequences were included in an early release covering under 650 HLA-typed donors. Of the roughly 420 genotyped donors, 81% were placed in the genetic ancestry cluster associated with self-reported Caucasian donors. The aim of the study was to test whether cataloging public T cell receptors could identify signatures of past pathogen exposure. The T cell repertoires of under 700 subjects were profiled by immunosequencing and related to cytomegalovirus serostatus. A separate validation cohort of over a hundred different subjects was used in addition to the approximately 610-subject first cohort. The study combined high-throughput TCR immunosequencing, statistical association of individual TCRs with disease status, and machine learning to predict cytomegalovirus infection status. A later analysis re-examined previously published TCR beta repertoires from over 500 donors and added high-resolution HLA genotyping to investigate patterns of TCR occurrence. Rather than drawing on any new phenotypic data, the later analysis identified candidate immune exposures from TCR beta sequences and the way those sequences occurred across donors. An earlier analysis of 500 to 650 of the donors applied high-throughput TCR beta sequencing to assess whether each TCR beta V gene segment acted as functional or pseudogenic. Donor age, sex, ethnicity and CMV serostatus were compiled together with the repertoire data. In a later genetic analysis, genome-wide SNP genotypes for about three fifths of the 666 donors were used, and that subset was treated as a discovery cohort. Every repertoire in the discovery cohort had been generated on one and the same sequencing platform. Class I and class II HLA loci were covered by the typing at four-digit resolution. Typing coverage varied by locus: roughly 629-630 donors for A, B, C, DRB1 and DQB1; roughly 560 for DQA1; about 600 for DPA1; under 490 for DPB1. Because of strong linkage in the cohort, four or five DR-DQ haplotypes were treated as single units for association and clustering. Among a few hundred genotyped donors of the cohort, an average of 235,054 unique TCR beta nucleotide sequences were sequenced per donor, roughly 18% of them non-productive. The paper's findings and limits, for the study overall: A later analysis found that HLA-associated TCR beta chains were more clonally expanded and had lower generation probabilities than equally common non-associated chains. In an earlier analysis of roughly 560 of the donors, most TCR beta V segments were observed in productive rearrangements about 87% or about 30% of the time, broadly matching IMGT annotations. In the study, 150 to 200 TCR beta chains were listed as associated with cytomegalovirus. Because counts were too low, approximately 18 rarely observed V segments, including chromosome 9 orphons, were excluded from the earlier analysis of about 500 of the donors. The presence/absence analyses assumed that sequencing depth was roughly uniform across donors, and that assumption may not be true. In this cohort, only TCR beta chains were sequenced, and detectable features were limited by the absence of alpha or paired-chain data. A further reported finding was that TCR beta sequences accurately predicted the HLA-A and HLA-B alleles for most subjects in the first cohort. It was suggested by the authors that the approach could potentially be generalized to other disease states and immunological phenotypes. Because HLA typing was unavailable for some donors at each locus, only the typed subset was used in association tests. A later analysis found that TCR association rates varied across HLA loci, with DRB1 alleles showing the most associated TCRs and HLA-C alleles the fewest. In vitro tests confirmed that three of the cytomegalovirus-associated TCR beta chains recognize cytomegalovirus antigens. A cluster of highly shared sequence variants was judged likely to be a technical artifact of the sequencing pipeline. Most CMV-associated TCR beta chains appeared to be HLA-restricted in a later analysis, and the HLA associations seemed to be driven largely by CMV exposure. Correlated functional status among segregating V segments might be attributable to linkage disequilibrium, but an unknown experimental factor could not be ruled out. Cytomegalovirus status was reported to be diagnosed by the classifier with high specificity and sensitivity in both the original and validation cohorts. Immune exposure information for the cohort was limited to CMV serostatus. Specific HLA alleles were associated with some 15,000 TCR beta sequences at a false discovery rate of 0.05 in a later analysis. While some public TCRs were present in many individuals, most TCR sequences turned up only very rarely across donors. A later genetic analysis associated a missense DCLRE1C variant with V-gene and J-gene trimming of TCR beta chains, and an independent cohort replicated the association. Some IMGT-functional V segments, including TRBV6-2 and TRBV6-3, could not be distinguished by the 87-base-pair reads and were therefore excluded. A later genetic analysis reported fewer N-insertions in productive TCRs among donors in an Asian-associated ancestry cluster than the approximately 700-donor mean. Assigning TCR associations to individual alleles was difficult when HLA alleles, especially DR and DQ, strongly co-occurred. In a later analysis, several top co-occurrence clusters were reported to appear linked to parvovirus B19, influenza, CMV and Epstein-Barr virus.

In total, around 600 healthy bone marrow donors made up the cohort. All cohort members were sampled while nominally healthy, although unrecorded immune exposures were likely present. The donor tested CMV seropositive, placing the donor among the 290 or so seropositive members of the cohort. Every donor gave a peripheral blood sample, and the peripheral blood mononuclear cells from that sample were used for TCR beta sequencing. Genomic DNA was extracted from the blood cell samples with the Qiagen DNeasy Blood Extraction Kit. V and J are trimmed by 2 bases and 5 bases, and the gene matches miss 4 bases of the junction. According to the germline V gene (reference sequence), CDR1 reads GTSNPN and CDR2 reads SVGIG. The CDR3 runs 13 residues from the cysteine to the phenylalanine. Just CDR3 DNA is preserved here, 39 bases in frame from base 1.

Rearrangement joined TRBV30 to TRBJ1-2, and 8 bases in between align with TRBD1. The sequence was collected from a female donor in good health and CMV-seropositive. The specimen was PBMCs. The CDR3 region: CAWSRTGLYGYTF. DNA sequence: TGTGCCTGGAGTAGGACAGGGTTATATGGCTACACCTTC.